One sample yielded the 10 T cell receptor beta chains listed below, sequenced in a study of T-cell memory formation after mild COVID-19. TCRdb ran MiXCR on the 5' RACE reads and lists one entry per CDR3 protein. This table holds under 450,000 distinct CDR3 sequences, roughly an eighth found once. The sequencing input was PBMCs or a T cell subset sorted from them (not recorded which). The receptors shown here come from a man aged 18 to 30 who had mild COVID-19 (a few samples of this study predate the infection). Cell type and time point are not known.

J is TRBJ2-5 and V is TRBV6-5; TRBD2 agrees at 10 bases. In germline, CDR1 is MNHEY, CDR2 SVGAGI. V lost 5 bases, J lost 4 bases, and 4 bases stayed unmatched. This CDR3 is built from 14 residues. The chain's CDR3 is CASSLRTSGETQYF. CDR3 coding DNA: TGTGCCAGCAGTCTCCGGACTAGCGGAGAGACCCAGTACTTC.

This clonotype was counted only a few times. The chain is built from TRBV5-1 and TRBJ1-2; a weak D match, TRBD1 (6 bases). V was shortened by 4 bases and J by 2 bases, with 21 bases between the two germline ends. Germline CDR1 SGHRS, CDR2 YFSETQ. The CDR3 runs 17 residues. The CDR3 spells CASSDNPGTPYNYGYTF. CDR3 in DNA: TGCGCCAGCAGCGACAACCCAGGGACACCTTACAACTATGGCTACACCTTC.

The gene calls are TRBV4-3 and TRBJ2-1, with D maybe TRBD2 (6 bases). The germline CDR1 and CDR2 sequences are LGHNA and YSLEER. This CDR3 is 13 amino acids long. V lost 1 base and J lost 7, with 8 bases in between. The CDR3 sequence is CASSQVGRNEQFF. The CDR3 nucleotides read TGCGCCAGCAGCCAAGTTGGGAGGAATGAGCAGTTCTTC.

The sample holds a few counts of this clonotype. J is TRBJ1-1 and V is TRBV27; 9 nucleotides match TRBD1. With 7 bases clipped from V and 4 bases from J, the junction kept 7 bases outside the gene matches. Per germline, CDR1 MNHEY and CDR2 SMNVEV (reference sequence). This CDR3 contains 14 residues. The CDR3 is CASTSGTGITEAFF. The CDR3 bases are TGTGCCAGCACCTCCGGGACAGGGATCACTGAAGCTTTCTTT.

V usage is TRBV4-1 and J usage is TRBJ1-5; no firm D call. CDR1 MGHRA and CDR2 YSYEKL come from the germline V gene. The V end was cut by 2 bases, the J end by 1 base, with 9 bases between. The CDR3 loop spans 15 amino acids. CDR3 nucleotide sequence: TGCGCCAGCAGCCAAAGGCCATCCAGCAATCAGCCCCAGCATTTT. Translation: CASSQRPSSNQPQHF.

The gene calls are TRBV6-1 and TRBJ1-6; 9 bases fit TRBD1. The CDR3 consists of 16 residues. Germline CDR1 is MNHNS and CDR2 is SASEGT. After removal of 3 bases from V and 7 bases from J, the junction contained 7 bases not matched to a gene. The CDR3 sequence: CASSDMGQGVNSPLHF. The CDR3 coding sequence is TGTGCCAGCAGTGATATGGGACAGGGCGTAAATTCACCCCTCCACTTT.

The rearrangement uses TRBV6-1 and TRBJ2-3, with 7 positions matching TRBD1. The trim removed 10 bases at V and 3 bases at J, leaving 4 bases unmatched. The CDR3 sequence is 12 residues long. CDR1 MNHNS and CDR2 SASEGT come from the germline V gene. CDR3 protein: CATDRETDTQYF. In DNA form, the CDR3 reads TGTGCCACCGACAGGGAAACAGATACGCAGTATTTT.

The chain recombines TRBV4-1 with TRBJ2-3; possible D gene TRBD2, 6 bases. Germline-derived CDR1 and CDR2 are MGHRA and YSYEKL. Trimming cost V 1 base and J 1 base, with 12 bases left between them. The CDR3 spans 16 residues. The CDR3 sequence is CASSQGGGHRTDTQYF. CDR3 DNA sequence: TGCGCCAGCAGCCAAGGAGGAGGGCACCGCACAGATACGCAGTATTTT.

Here the CDR3 reads CASSPLGYNSPLHF. CDR3 sequence (DNA): TGTGCCAGCAGCCCTTTGGGGTATAATTCACCCCTCCACTTT. The chain employs TRBV5-6 and TRBJ1-6, with D hard to call. The CDR3 sequence is 14 residues long. V was clipped by 4 bases and J by 4 bases, with 9 bases between them. Germline V CDR1 and CDR2: SGHDT, YYEEEE.

This sequence joins TRBV15 and TRBJ2-5; no definite D call. This CDR3 comprises 15 residues. From germline, CDR1 is LNHNV and CDR2 YYDKDF (reference sequence). Trimming left V 0 bases short and J 4 bases short, with 12 bases between. This chain's CDR3 is CATSRDRAVGETQYF. CDR3 sequence (DNA): TGTGCCACCAGCAGAGATAGGGCGGTCGGAGAGACCCAGTACTTC.